This T cell receptor beta chain was recovered during a study of blood T cell repertoires in COVID-19. Study-level background: Specimens from acute and convalescent COVID-19 originated in the United States, Italy and Spain. T cells, B-cell-depleted T cells, or PBMCs supplied cDNA or gDNA.

The germline CDR1 and CDR2 sequences are LNHNV and YYDKDF (reference sequence). The CDR3 is made up of 15 amino acids. V gave up 0 bases and J gave up 4 bases, with 10 bases separating them. The authors' processing: How many nucleated cells were present was estimated from reference gene primer amplification. Clones were read by immunoSEQ multiplex PCR, and TCRdb kept only the in-frame ones, dropping some. The D gene and trimming were derived from the DNA, and the V and J assignments and clone size from that table. The data hold about 180,000 clones, with more than 70% observed a single time. This receptor was identified in a woman aged 30 to 39 with acute or convalescent COVID-19. The chain employs TRBV15 and TRBJ1-5; no reliable D call. The specimen was peripheral blood. The CDR3 here is CATSRDSLWNQPQHF. The CDR3 region has the DNA TGTGCCACCAGCAGAGACAGTTTATGGAATCAGCCCCAGCATTTT. The complete variable domain, with remaining parts taken from reference TRBV15 and TRBJ1-5, reads DAMVIQNPRYQVTQFGKPVTLSCSQTLNHNVMYWYQQKSSQAPKLLFHYYDKDFNNEADTPDNFQSRRPNTSFCFLDIRSPGLGDTAMYLCATSRDSLWNQPQHFGDGTRLSIL.